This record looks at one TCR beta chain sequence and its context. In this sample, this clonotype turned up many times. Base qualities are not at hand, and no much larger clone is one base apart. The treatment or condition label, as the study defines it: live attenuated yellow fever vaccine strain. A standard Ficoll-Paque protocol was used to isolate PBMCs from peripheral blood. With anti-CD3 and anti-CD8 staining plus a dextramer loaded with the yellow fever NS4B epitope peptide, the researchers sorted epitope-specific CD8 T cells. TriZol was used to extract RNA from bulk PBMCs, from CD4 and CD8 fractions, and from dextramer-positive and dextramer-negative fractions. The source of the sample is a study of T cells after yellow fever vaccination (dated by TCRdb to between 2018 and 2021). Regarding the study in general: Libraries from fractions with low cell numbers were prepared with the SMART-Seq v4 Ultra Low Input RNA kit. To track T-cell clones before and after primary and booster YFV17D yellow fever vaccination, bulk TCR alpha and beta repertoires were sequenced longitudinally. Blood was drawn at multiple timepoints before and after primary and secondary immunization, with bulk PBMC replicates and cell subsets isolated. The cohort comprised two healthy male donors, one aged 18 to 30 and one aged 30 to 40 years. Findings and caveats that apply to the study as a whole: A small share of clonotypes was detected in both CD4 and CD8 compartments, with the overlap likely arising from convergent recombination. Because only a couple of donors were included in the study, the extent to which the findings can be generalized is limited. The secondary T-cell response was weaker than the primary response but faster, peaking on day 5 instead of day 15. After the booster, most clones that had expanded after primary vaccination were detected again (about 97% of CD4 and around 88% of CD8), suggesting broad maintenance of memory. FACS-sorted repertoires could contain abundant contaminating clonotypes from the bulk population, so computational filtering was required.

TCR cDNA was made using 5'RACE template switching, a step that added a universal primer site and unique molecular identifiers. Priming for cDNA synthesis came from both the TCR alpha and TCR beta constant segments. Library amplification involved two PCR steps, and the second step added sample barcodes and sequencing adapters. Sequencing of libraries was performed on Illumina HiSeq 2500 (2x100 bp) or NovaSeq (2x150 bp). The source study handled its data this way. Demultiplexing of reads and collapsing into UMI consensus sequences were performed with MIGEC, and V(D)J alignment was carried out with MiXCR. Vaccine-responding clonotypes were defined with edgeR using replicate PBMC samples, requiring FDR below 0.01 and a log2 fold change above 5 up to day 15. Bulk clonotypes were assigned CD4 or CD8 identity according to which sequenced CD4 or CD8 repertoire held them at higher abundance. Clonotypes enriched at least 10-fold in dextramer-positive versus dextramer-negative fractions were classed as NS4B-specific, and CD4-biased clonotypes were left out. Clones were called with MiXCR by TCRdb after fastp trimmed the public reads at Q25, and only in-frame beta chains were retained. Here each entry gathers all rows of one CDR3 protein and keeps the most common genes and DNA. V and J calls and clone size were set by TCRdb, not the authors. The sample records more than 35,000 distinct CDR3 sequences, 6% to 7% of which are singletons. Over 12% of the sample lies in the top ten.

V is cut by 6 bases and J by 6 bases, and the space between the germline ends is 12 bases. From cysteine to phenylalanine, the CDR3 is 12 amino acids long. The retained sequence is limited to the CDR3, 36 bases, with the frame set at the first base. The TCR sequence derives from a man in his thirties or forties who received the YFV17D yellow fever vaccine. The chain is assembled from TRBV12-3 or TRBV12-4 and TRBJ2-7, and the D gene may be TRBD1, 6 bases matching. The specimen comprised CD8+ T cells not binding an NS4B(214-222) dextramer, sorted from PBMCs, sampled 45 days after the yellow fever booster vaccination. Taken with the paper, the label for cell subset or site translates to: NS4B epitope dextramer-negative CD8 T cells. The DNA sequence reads TGTGCCAGCAGAGGTACAGGGATCGAGCAGTACTTC. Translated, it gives CASRGTGIEQYF.